These 5 T cell receptor beta chains came from one sample sequenced in a study of shared clonotypes between healthy human individuals. Data came from immunoSEQ multiplex PCR; TCRdb stores just in-frame clones and leaves some out. Of about 480,000 clones in the sample, over 75% were seen once. The sample was PBMCs. The source is a woman between 35 and 50 years old in good health. Some clones in this sample may be carry-over from other donors' samples.

CDR3 region: CAISSGNEQFF. CDR3 coding DNA: TGTGCCATCAGTTCTGGGAATGAGCAGTTCTTC. The chain couples TRBV10-3 to TRBJ2-1, with D hard to call. The ends were cut back, 5 bases at V and 7 bases at J, with 6 bases in the middle. The CDR3 consists of 11 residues. CDR1 and CDR2 (germline): ENHRY, SYGVKD.

CDR3 sequence (DNA): TGTGCCACCAGCAGAGACCGGGGCGTTGAGCAGTTCTTC. Translated, it gives CATSRDRGVEQFF. The rearrangement uses TRBV15 and TRBJ2-1, with D possibly being TRBD1 or TRBD2 (5 bases each). The CDR3 loop spans 13 amino acids. Germline V gene lookup returns CDR1 LNHNV and CDR2 YYDKDF (reference sequence). With 0 bases removed from V and 9 bases from J, the gap between germline ends came to 9 bases.

The rearrangement uses TRBV19 and TRBJ2-5; D is unclear. CDR3 length: 13 residues. V lost 5 bases to trimming and J lost 1 base, with 8 bases between them. The germline V gene has CDR1 LNHDA and CDR2 SQIVND (reference sequence). The CDR3 DNA reads as TGTGCCAGTAGTCGATTCTCCCAAGAGACCCAGTACTTC. Amino acids: CASSRFSQETQYF.

This clone turned up a few times. A read error may account for a junction end that differs from germline. The V call is TRBV19, the J call TRBJ1-5, with D possibly being TRBD1 (6 bases). The germline CDR1 and CDR2 sequences are LNHDA and SQIVND (reference sequence). The CDR3 covers 11 residues. CDR3 sequence reads: CASSTQGPRHF. In DNA form, the CDR3 reads TGTGCCAGTAGTACCCAGGGGCCCCGGCATTTT.

The CDR3 DNA reads TGTGCCAGCAGTCCACTGGACAGGGATGGGTCACCCCTCCACTTT. Residues: CASSPLDRDGSPLHF. V gene TRBV28 combines with J gene TRBJ1-6, with TRBD1 matching over 8 bases. CDR3 length: 15 amino acids. CDR1 and CDR2 (germline): MDHEN, SYDVKM. The ends lost 5 bases at V and 10 bases at J; junction bases unmatched: 10.